The present TCR beta chain was sequenced within a study of T cells after yellow fever vaccination. A process of 5'RACE template switching, which added a universal primer site and UMIs, was used to make TCR cDNA. Each CDR3 protein is one row after TCRdb ran MiXCR on the 5' RACE reads. The sample comprises about 260,000 distinct CDR3 sequences, about 5.2% of which are singletons, and roughly 3.3% rests with the top ten. This CDR3 comprises 16 residues. V gave up 0 bases and J gave up 7 bases, with 18 bases separating them. Germline-derived CDR1 and CDR2 are LGHNA and YSLEER. General study findings and limits: Reappearance after the booster was seen for most primary-vaccination clones, at roughly 96% CD4 and around 90% CD8.

This clonotype was observed many times. Its antigen is not identified. This clonotype was sampled from a man younger than 30 who received the YFV17D yellow fever vaccine. The chain uses TRBV4-3 and TRBJ2-5, with D perhaps assigned TRBD1 or TRBD2 (5 bases each). Source: CD4+ T cells sorted from PBMCs, taken on the day of the yellow fever booster vaccination. The CDR3 DNA reads TGCGCCAGCAGCCAAGAAGGGACGAGCCCAGGCGGGACCCAGTACTTC. Protein sequence: CASSQEGTSPGGTQYF.